This TCR beta chain was sequenced in a study of T-cell reconstitution after alpha-beta-depleted transplantation in children. Findings and caveats of the study: Surviving recipient cells, namely T cells and thymic progenitors, were the source of high day-60 TCRbeta diversity in some patients. Reportedly, alpha-beta T cells present about two months post-transplant originated from several hundred expanded clones of graft origin.

The CDR3 runs 12 residues. From germline, CDR1 is ENHRY and CDR2 SYGVKD. Trimming pared 6 bases from V and 7 bases from J, leaving 10 bases between. This clonotype was detected ten times or more. The antigen is undetermined. A library of TCRbeta sequences, prepared with unique molecular identifiers, was generated. TCRdb recomputed calls from the PCR reads with MiXCR, one row per CDR3 protein. Among about 200,000 distinct CDR3 sequences listed, 5% to 6.5% were seen once. The sequence came from a girl in the first two years of life with combined immunodeficiency, due to receive a stem cell transplant. V and J are TRBV10-3 and TRBJ2-1, with D possibly TRBD1 on 6 matching bases. The sequenced sample was PBMCs, obtained before TCRalphabeta/CD19-depleted stem cell transplant. The CDR3 DNA follows: TGTGCCATCAGGGGGGCGATGAATGAGCAGTTCTTC. Residues: CAIRGAMNEQFF.